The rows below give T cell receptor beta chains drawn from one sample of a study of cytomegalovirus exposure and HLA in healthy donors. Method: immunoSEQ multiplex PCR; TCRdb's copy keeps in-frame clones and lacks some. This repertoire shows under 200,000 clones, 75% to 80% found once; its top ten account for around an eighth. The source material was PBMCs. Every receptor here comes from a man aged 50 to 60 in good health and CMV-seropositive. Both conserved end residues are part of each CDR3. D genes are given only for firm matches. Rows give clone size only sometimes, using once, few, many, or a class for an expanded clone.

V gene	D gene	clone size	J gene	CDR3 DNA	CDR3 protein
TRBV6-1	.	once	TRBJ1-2	TGTGCCAGCAGTGAAGTGCTTGGGGGCTTCACTTATGGCTACACCTTC	CASSEVLGGFTYGYTF
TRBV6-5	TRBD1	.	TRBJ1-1	TGTGCCAGCAGTCCCCCGGGACAGGGATATGAAGCTTTCTTT	CASSPPGQGYEAFF
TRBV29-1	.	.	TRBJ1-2	TGCAGCGTTGATCCGGGATCGTATGGCTACACCTTC	CSVDPGSYGYTF
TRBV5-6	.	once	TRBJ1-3	TGTGCCAGCAGTATAGGAAACACCATATATTTT	CASSIGNTIYF
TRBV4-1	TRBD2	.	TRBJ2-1	TGCGCCAGCAGCCAAGACCCTGGACTAGCGGGGGGTTCCTACAATGAGCAGTTCTTC	CASSQDPGLAGGSYNEQFF
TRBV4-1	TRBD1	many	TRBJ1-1	TGCGCCAGCAGCCAAGAGAACAGGGGTAGGGGCACTGAAGCTTTCTTT	CASSQENRGRGTEAFF
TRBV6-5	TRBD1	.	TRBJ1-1	TGTGCCAGCAGTCACGACAGGGTAAACACTGAAGCTTTCTTT	CASSHDRVNTEAFF
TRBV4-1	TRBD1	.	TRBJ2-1	TGCGCCAGCAGCCAAGAGATCGGCCTGCGACAGGGGGCGTGGGAGCAGTTCTTC	CASSQEIGLRQGAWEQFF
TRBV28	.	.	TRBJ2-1	TGTGCCAGCAGTCCCCGGGATGAGCAGTTCTTC	CASSPRDEQFF
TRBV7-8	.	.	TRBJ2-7	TGTGCCAGCAGCTCACTAAAGACAGGGACTTCCTACGAGCAGTACTTC	CASSSLKTGTSYEQYF
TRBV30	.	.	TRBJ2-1	TGTGCCTGGAGTGTACGCGTCAATGAGCAGTTCTTC	CAWSVRVNEQFF
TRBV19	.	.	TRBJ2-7	TGTGCCAGTAGTATCGCGGCAGGGGAACGCGAGCAGTACTTC	CASSIAAGEREQYF
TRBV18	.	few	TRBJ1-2	TGTGCCAGCTCACCGTCAGGGACTCCCTATTCTAACTATGGCTACACCTTC	CASSPSGTPYSNYGYTF
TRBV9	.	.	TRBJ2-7	TGTGCCAGCAGCGTAGGGAAGGGGTCGACGGGCTACGAGCAGTACTTC	CASSVGKGSTGYEQYF
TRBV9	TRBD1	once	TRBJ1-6	TGTGCCAGCAGCCTCCTTGGGACAGTAAATTCACCCCTCCACTTT	CASSLLGTVNSPLHF
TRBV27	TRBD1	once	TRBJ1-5	TGTGCCAGCAGTCCCCGGACAGGGGGCCAGCCCCAGCATTTT	CASSPRTGGQPQHF
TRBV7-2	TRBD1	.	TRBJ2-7	TGTGCCAGCAGCCGACAGGGGGCGAGGAACGAGCAGTACTTC	CASSRQGARNEQYF
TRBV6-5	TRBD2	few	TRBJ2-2	TGTGCCAGCAGCCACGGGGGGATTGCCACCGGGGAGCTGTTTTTT	CASSHGGIATGELFF
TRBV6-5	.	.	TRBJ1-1	TGTGCCAGCAGGGCCGGGACATCGAACACTGAAGCTTTCTTT	CASRAGTSNTEAFF
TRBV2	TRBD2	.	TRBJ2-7	TGTGCCACGGGACTAGCGGCCTACGAGCAGTACTTC	CATGLAAYEQYF
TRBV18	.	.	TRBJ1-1	TGTGCCAGCTCACCCCGGAGCACTGAAGCTTTCTTT	CASSPRSTEAFF
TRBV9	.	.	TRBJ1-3	TGTGCCAGCAGCGTATCCCCATCCCCTGGAAACACCATATATTTT	CASSVSPSPGNTIYF
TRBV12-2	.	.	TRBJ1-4	TGTGCAAGTCGCTTAGAGGGGGTAAGGGCTAATGAAAAACTGTTTTTT	CASRLEGVRANEKLFF
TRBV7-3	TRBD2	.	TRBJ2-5	TGTGCCAGCAGCGTAGCGGGGGGGACTTTGGAGACCCAGTACTTC	CASSVAGGTLETQYF
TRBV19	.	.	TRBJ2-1	TGTGCCAGTAGTATAGCCCCCACAGGGGAGCAGTTCTTC	CASSIAPTGEQFF
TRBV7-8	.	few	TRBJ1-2	TGTGCCAGCAGCTTAGCACGGAACTATGGCTACACCTTC	CASSLARNYGYTF
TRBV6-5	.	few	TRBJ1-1	TGTGCCAGCAGTTACTTGGGGGGTTCGACTGAAGCTTTCTTT	CASSYLGGSTEAFF
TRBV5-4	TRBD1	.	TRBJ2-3	TGTGCCAGCAGTCACGGACAGGAAGCGGCAGATACGCAGTATTTT	CASSHGQEAADTQYF
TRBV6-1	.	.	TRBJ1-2	TGTGCCAGCAGTGAAGGGGGAGGGGGGCTCAATGGCTACACCTTC	CASSEGGGGLNGYTF
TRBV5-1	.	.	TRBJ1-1	TGCGCCAGCAGCTTGGCCGACAGGTATACTGAAGCTTTCTTT	CASSLADRYTEAFF
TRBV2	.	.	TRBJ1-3	TGTGCCAGCAGCATCGAGGGAACATCCTCTGGAAACACCATATATTTT	CASSIEGTSSGNTIYF
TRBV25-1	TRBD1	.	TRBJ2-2	TGTGCCAGCAGTGACCCGGGACAGCTTAACACCGGGGAGCTGTTTTTT	CASSDPGQLNTGELFF
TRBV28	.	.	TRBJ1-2	TGTGCCAGCACCCCAGGGGAGTATGGCTACACCTTC	CASTPGEYGYTF
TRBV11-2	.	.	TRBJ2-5	TGTGCCAGCAGCTTACAGGAGACCCAGTACTTC	CASSLQETQYF
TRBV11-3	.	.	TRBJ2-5	TGTGCCAGCAGCTTGTGGGGTGGGGCACCGCAAGAGACCCAGTACTTC	CASSLWGGAPQETQYF
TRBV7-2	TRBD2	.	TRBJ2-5	TGTGCCAGCAGCTTACATCTAGCGGGGGGGCGAGAGACCCAGTACTTC	CASSLHLAGGRETQYF
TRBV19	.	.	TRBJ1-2	TGTGCCAGTAGAATTGGGTGGACGGCTCTCGGGAATTATGGCTACACCTTC	CASRIGWTALGNYGYTF
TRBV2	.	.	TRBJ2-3	TGTGCCAGCAGTGAGGGGGGGGGCCCCGATACGCAGTATTTT	CASSEGGGPDTQYF
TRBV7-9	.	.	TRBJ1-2	TGTGCCAGCAGCTCCCCTTCGGGGGGCGGGCATGGCTACACCTTC	CASSSPSGGGHGYTF
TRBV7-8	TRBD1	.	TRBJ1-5	TGTGCCAGCAGCTTAAGGGGGACAGGGGGTTATAGCAATCAGCCCCAGCATTTT	CASSLRGTGGYSNQPQHF
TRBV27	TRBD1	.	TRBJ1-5	TGTGCCAGCAGTTTGGGACAGGTGGGAAGCAATCAGCCCCAGCATTTT	CASSLGQVGSNQPQHF
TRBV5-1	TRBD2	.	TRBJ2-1	TGCGCCAGCAGCTTGGCTAGCGGGGTGGTTTACAATGAGCAGTTCTTC	CASSLASGVVYNEQFF
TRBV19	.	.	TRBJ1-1	TGTGCCAGTAGTATAGGGACTGCCGAAGCTTTCTTT	CASSIGTAEAFF
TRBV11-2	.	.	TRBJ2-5	TGTGCCAGCAGCCCAACTAGGACCGAGACCCAGTACTTC	CASSPTRTETQYF
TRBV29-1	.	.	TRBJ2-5	TGCAGCGTTGATGTGGTCAGGCAAGAGACCCAGTACTTC	CSVDVVRQETQYF
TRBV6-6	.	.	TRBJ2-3	TGTGCCAGCAGTGCCGGGGAGGTGTCAGATACGCAGTATTTT	CASSAGEVSDTQYF
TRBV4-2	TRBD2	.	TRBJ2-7	TGTGCCAGCAGCCAAGAAGGAGCGGGGGGGGTCTACGAGCAGTACTTC	CASSQEGAGGVYEQYF
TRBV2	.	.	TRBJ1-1	TGTGCCAGCAGTGACGCGTTAGAAGCTTTCTTT	CASSDALEAFF
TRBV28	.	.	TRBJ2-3	TGTGCCAGCAGTTCAAATGAAGCGATCTATACGCAGTATTTT	CASSSNEAIYTQYF
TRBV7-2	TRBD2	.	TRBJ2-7	TGTGCCAGCAGCTCCGGACTAGCGGGGAACGAGCAGTACTTC	CASSSGLAGNEQYF
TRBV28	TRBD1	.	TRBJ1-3	TGTGCCAGCAGTGAGACAGGGGCTTCTGGAAACACCATATATTTT	CASSETGASGNTIYF
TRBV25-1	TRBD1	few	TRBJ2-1	TGTGCCAGCAGTGAATATAAGGAGGACAGGACCTTCTTC	CASSEYKEDRTFF
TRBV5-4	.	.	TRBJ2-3	TGTGCCAGCAGCCCCGGACAGTCAGATACGCAGTATTTT	CASSPGQSDTQYF
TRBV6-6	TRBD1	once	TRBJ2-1	TGTGCCACGAGACAGGGGTCCTACAATGAGCAGTTCTTC	CATRQGSYNEQFF
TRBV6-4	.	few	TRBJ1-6	TGTGCCAGCAGCGTCGAGGGAAATTCACCCCTCCACTTT	CASSVEGNSPLHF
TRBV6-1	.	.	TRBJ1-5	TGTGCCAGCGAAGCGGGGAGAGATCAGCCCCAGCATTTT	CASEAGRDQPQHF